The 28 T cell receptor beta chains listed next were all sequenced from one sample in a study of T cell repertoires in cytomegalovirus infection. Via MiXCR, TCRdb re-called the reads, giving one row per CDR3 protein. The repertoire holds tens of thousands of distinct CDR3 sequences, with 20% to 25% as singletons. No antigen has been identified for these receptors. This sample comprised CD8+ T cells from cultured PBMCs, obtained from culture after CMV antigen stimulation. Receptor source: a human donor in good health (CMV status not recorded). Some clones in this sample may be carry-over from other donors' samples.

The rearrangement uses TRBV7-9 and TRBJ1-5, with D perhaps TRBD1 (5 bases). This CDR3 is 14 amino acids long. Germline lookup yields CDR1 SEHNR and CDR2 FQNEAQ (reference sequence). Trimming took off 5 bases at V and 9 bases at J, with 17 bases between the two ends. The CDR3 DNA sequence: TGTGCCAGCAGCCCAGCTGTGGGGGAAGGGCCCCAGCATTTT. As protein: CASSPAVGEGPQHF.

V and J are TRBV6-1 and TRBJ1-2; D uncertain. V was shortened by 1 base and J by 7 bases, with 7 bases between the two germline ends. Germline V gene sequence: CDR1 MNHNS, CDR2 SASEGT. The length of the CDR3 is 12 residues. CDR3 in amino acids: CASSEGMGGYTF. The DNA of the CDR3 is TGTGCCAGCAGTGAAGGCATGGGTGGCTACACCTTC.

The chain is built from TRBV29-1 and TRBJ2-5, with 13 bases fitting TRBD2. V shed 6 bases, J shed 3 bases, and the junction held 10 bases outside the gene matches. CDR1 SQVTM and CDR2 ANQGSEA come from the germline V gene. The CDR3 consists of 16 residues. The DNA for the CDR3 is TGCAGCGTCGTCGGACTAGCGGGGGACCTAGAAGAGACCCAGTACTTC. This codes for CSVVGLAGDLEETQYF. Variable domain in full (rest from reference TRBV29-1 and TRBJ2-5): SAVISQKPSRDICQRGTSLTIQCQVDSQVTMMFWYRQQPGQSLTLIATANQGSEATYESGFVIDKFPISRPNLTFSTLTVSNMSPEDSSIYLCSVVGLAGDLEETQYFGPGTRLLVL.

This clonotype was detected a few times. The chain has TRBV30 and TRBJ2-7; D call uncertain. V dropped 2 bases and J dropped 6 bases, with 11 bases sitting between them. The CDR3 is 12 amino acids. CDR1 and CDR2 from the germline V gene are GTSNPN and SVGIG (reference sequence). CDR3 sequence: CAWSSQVREQYF. The CDR3 DNA follows: TGTGCCTGGAGTTCCCAGGTCCGCGAGCAGTACTTC.

This clonotype came up a few times. V gene TRBV7-2 combines with J gene TRBJ2-5, with 8 bases fitting TRBD1. Unmatched junction bases numbered 10, after V lost 5 bases and J lost 5 bases. Germline V gives CDR1 SGHTA, CDR2 FQGNSA. This CDR3 is 15 amino acids long. The chain's CDR3 is CASSPRRGLRETQYF. Written as DNA, the CDR3 is TGTGCCAGCAGCCCCCGCAGGGGGCTAAGGGAGACCCAGTACTTC.

Many counts were recorded for this clonotype. The V and J genes are TRBV5-6 and TRBJ1-1; D gene uncertain. With 0 bases removed from V and 4 bases from J, the gap between germline ends came to 13 bases. The germline gives CDR1 SGHDT, CDR2 YYEEEE. The CDR3 extends over 15 amino acids. The CDR3 nucleotides are TGTGCCAGCAGCTTGGTGAGGGTTCGGGGCACTGAAGCTTTCTTT. Translation gives CASSLVRVRGTEAFF.

This chain uses TRBV27 with TRBJ2-1, with 10 bases fitting TRBD2. This CDR3 spans 16 amino acids. Germline loops: CDR1 MNHEY, CDR2 SMNVEV (reference sequence). V dropped 5 bases and J dropped 3; count of bases not matched to a gene: 7. CDR3 in amino acids: CASSPSGTSVYNEQFF. As DNA, the CDR3 is TGTGCCAGCAGTCCTTCCGGGACTAGCGTCTACAATGAGCAGTTCTTC.

This chain joins TRBV7-2 and TRBJ2-7; D may be TRBD1 or TRBD2 (5 bases each). This CDR3 is 18 amino acids long. The germline CDR1 and CDR2 sequences are SGHTA and FQGNSA. V lost 5 bases to trimming and J lost 5 bases, with 28 bases between them. The CDR3 region has the DNA TGTGCCAGCAGCCTCGCGGGTCCTTGGGGGAACAGACCAAACGAGCAGTACTTC. It yields the protein CASSLAGPWGNRPNEQYF.

This clonotype was detected only a few times. V gene TRBV7-8 combines with J gene TRBJ1-1; maybe TRBD1 (6 bases). This CDR3 contains 16 residues. Looked up from germline, CDR1 is SGHVS and CDR2 is FQNEAQ. V gave up 4 bases and J gave up 1 base, with 16 bases separating them. The CDR3 bases are TGTGCCAGCAGCTGGGCACTTCACAGGGAGAACACTGAAGCTTTCTTT. As protein: CASSWALHRENTEAFF.

V and J are TRBV11-2 and TRBJ2-4; D is ambiguous. CDR3 length: 15 residues. Germline-derived CDR1 and CDR2 are SGHAT and FQNNGV. Trimming took off 1 base at V and 3 bases at J, with 10 bases between the two ends. The CDR3 here is CASSLVLDVKNIQYF. Here the CDR3 DNA reads TGTGCCAGCAGCTTAGTTTTGGACGTCAAAAACATTCAGTACTTC. The full variable domain, its missing parts supplied by reference TRBV11-2 and TRBJ2-4, is EAGVAQSPRYKIIEKRQSVAFWCNPISGHATLYWYQQILGQGPKLLIQFQNNGVVDDSQLPKDRFSAERLKGVDSTLKIQPAKLEDSAVYLCASSLVLDVKNIQYFGAGTRLSVL.

The chain employs TRBV4-3 and TRBJ2-6, with D possibly being TRBD1 (6 bases). The germline V gene encodes CDR1 LGHNA and CDR2 YSLEER. Trimming left V 0 bases short and J 4 bases short, with 10 bases between. This CDR3 comprises 16 residues. The CDR3 protein is CASSQERGSGANVLTF. CDR3 bases: TGCGCCAGCAGCCAAGAGAGGGGGTCGGGGGCCAACGTCCTGACTTTC.

There are a few counts of this clonotype. V gene TRBV7-6 combines with J gene TRBJ2-1; TRBD1 matches 8 bases. The germline CDR1 and CDR2 sequences are SGHVS and FNYEAQ. CDR3 length: 15 residues. J gave up 1 base and V 5 bases, and 4 bases lay outside the gene matches. CDR3 sequence: CASSLNRGSYNEQFF. CDR3 DNA sequence: TGTGCCAGCAGCCTCAACAGGGGGTCCTACAATGAGCAGTTCTTC.

This clonotype was recorded a few times. The CDR3 region has the DNA TGTGCCAGCAGCCCCGGTGGGGTGGAGACCCAGTACTTC. Its protein is CASSPGGVETQYF. The chain links TRBV6-6 to TRBJ2-5; unclear D gene. Germline CDR1 and CDR2: MNHNY and SVGAGI (reference sequence). Trimming stripped 6 bases from V and 5 bases from J, with 13 bases between. This CDR3 has 13 residues.

The V call is TRBV7-9, the J call TRBJ1-2; no firm D call. The CDR3 covers 16 residues. Trimming cost V 5 bases and J 0 bases, with 16 bases left between them. Germline loops: CDR1 SEHNR, CDR2 FQNEAQ (reference sequence). CDR3 bases: TGTGCCAGCAGCGGAAGTGGCAGGACTGCTAACTATGGCTACACCTTC. It translates to CASSGSGRTANYGYTF.

This clonotype came up a few times. The chain joins TRBV18 to TRBJ1-1, with D possibly matching TRBD1 (5 bases). Trimming took 3 bases from V and 4 from J, leaving 12 bases between them. Germline V gene data show CDR1 as KGHSH and CDR2 as LQKENI. CDR3 length: 14 amino acids. CDR3 in amino acids: CASSPPRQSTEAFF. The CDR3 DNA is TGTGCCAGCTCACCCCCCCGACAGAGCACTGAAGCTTTCTTT.

The rearrangement links TRBV7-9 to TRBJ1-2; weak D call: TRBD1 (6 bases). V shed 3 bases and J shed 1 base, with 12 bases lying between them. The CDR3 is 15 amino acids. The germline CDR1 and CDR2 sequences are SEHNR and FQNEAQ (reference sequence). The CDR3 DNA follows: TGTGCCAGCAGCTTCATGAGGGGGATTAACTATGGCTACACCTTC. As protein: CASSFMRGINYGYTF. Variable domain in full (rest from reference TRBV7-9 and TRBJ1-2): DTGVSQNPRHKITKRGQNVTFRCDPISEHNRLYWYRQTLGQGPEFLTYFQNEAQLEKSRLLSDRFSAERPKGSFSTLEIQRTEQGDSAMYLCASSFMRGINYGYTFGSGTRLTVV.

This rearrangement joins TRBV5-6 to TRBJ1-2; D is possibly TRBD1 (5 bases). The CDR3 is 16 amino acids. The germline V gene has CDR1 SGHDT and CDR2 YYEEEE. Trimming left V 2 bases short and J 4 bases short, with 18 bases between. For the CDR3, the DNA is TGTGCCAGCAGCTTATTCCGGGACCGAGACCGCTATGGCTACACCTTC. Its protein is CASSLFRDRDRYGYTF.

The chain employs TRBV7-6 and TRBJ2-6, with D possibly being TRBD1 (6 bases). V gave up 8 bases and J gave up 0 bases, with 14 bases separating them. CDR1 is SGHVS, CDR2 FNYEAQ, per germline. The CDR3 runs 16 residues. CDR3 nucleotides: TGTGCCAGCCGGCAGGGGTCGCGCTCTGGGGCCAACGTCCTGACTTTC. This encodes CASRQGSRSGANVLTF.

This clonotype was observed a few times. The chain has TRBV4-3 and TRBJ1-6; D is ambiguous. The CDR3 sequence is 16 residues long. Germline V gene lookup returns CDR1 LGHNA and CDR2 YSLEER. V was trimmed by 0 bases and J by 3 bases, leaving 9 bases between them. CDR3 loop: CASSQDETYYNSPLHF. DNA for the CDR3: TGCGCCAGCAGCCAAGATGAAACTTACTATAATTCACCCCTCCACTTT.

Here the CDR3 DNA reads TGTGCCAGCAGTCACCGACAGGACAATCAGCCCCAGCATTTT. Translated: CASSHRQDNQPQHF. The chain links TRBV27 to TRBJ1-5, with D perhaps TRBD1 (6 bases). The germline V and J ends were trimmed by 5 bases and 3 bases, with 11 bases remaining between them. The CDR3 length is 14 residues. CDR1 is MNHEY, CDR2 SMNVEV, per germline (reference sequence).

This clonotype came up a few times. The genes are TRBV7-8 and TRBJ2-2; 7 bases are a match to TRBD1. Germline V gene data show CDR1 as SGHVS and CDR2 as FQNEAQ. CDR3 length: 16 residues. The J segment lost 0 bases and the V segment lost 3 bases, leaving 4 bases of the junction unmatched. The CDR3 DNA follows: TGTGCCAGCAGCTTGAGGGGGCAGGCGAACACCGGGGAGCTGTTTTTT. Protein product: CASSLRGQANTGELFF.

This rearrangement joins TRBV7-8 to TRBJ2-7; TRBD1 matches at 8 bases. CDR1 is SGHVS and CDR2 is FQNEAQ in the germline V gene. V shed 5 bases and J 0 bases; nucleotides not matched to a gene: 6. This CDR3 contains 15 residues. The CDR3 DNA sequence: TGTGCCAGCAGCCCCGGGACAGGATACTCCTACGAGCAGTACTTC. It codes for CASSPGTGYSYEQYF.

This clonotype was observed at least ten times. V is TRBV7-8 and J is TRBJ2-7, with D possibly TRBD2 on 7 matching bases. V was clipped by 5 bases and J by 1 base, with 12 bases between them. Germline values: CDR1 SGHVS, CDR2 FQNEAQ. The CDR3 is 14 amino acids. CDR3 sequence: CASSRGGGSYEQYF. CDR3 nucleotide sequence: TGTGCCAGCAGCCGAGGGGGGGGGTCCTACGAGCAGTACTTC.

The V and J genes are TRBV7-9 and TRBJ1-4, with TRBD1 identical over 7 bases. The length of the CDR3 is 15 residues. Germline V gene sequence: CDR1 SEHNR, CDR2 FQNEAQ (reference sequence). V lost 4 bases and J lost 6; bases outside the gene matches: 8. The chain's CDR3 is CASSSRQGVDEKLFF. The CDR3 DNA is TGTGCCAGCAGCTCAAGACAGGGTGTCGATGAAAAACTGTTTTTT.

V usage is TRBV12-3 or TRBV12-4 and J usage is TRBJ2-7, with D maybe TRBD1 (6 bases). The CDR3 loop spans 16 amino acids. V lost 6 bases, J lost 1 base, and 19 bases lay in between. The CDR3 protein is CASSLRGQHPSYEQYF. DNA for the CDR3: TGTGCCAGCAGCTTGAGGGGACAACACCCATCCTACGAGCAGTACTTC.

The rearrangement links TRBV30 to TRBJ1-1; 7 bases fit TRBD1. Trimming at V came to 3 bases and at J to 6 bases, leaving 7 bases not matched to a gene. Germline CDR1 and CDR2: GTSNPN and SVGIG (reference sequence). The CDR3 has 13 residues. CDR3 sequence (DNA): TGTGCCTGGAGAGACAGGGCAGAAGCTGAAGCTTTCTTT. Its translation is CAWRDRAEAEAFF.

This chain connects TRBV7-2 to TRBJ2-7, with D tentatively TRBD1 (6 bases). V dropped 2 bases and J dropped 3 bases, with 14 bases sitting between them. CDR1 and CDR2 (germline): SGHTA, FQGNSA. This CDR3 contains 15 residues. Here the CDR3 reads CASSLSQGRFYEQYF. The CDR3 nucleotides read TGTGCCAGCAGCTTAAGTCAGGGGCGCTTCTACGAGCAGTACTTC.

This clonotype was counted only a few times. CDR3 loop: CASSLEAAGSKTQYF. The CDR3 nucleotides are TGTGCCAGCAGCTTAGAGGCCGCGGGTTCGAAGACCCAGTACTTC. The rearrangement uses TRBV7-9 and TRBJ2-5; a possible D gene is TRBD2 (5 bases). The V end was cut by 1 base, the J end by 6 bases, with 15 bases between. There are 15 residues in the CDR3. CDR1 SEHNR and CDR2 FQNEAQ come from the germline V gene (reference sequence).